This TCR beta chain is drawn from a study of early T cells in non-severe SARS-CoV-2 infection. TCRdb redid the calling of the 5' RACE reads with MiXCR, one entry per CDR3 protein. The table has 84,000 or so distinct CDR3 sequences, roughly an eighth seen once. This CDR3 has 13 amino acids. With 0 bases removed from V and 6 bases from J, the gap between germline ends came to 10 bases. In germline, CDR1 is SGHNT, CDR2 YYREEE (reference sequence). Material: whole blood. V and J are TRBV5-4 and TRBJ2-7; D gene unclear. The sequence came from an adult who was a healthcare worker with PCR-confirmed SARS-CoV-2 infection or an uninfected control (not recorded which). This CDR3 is CASSLDSPGEQYF. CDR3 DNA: TGTGCCAGCAGCTTGGACTCCCCGGGCGAGCAGTACTTC.